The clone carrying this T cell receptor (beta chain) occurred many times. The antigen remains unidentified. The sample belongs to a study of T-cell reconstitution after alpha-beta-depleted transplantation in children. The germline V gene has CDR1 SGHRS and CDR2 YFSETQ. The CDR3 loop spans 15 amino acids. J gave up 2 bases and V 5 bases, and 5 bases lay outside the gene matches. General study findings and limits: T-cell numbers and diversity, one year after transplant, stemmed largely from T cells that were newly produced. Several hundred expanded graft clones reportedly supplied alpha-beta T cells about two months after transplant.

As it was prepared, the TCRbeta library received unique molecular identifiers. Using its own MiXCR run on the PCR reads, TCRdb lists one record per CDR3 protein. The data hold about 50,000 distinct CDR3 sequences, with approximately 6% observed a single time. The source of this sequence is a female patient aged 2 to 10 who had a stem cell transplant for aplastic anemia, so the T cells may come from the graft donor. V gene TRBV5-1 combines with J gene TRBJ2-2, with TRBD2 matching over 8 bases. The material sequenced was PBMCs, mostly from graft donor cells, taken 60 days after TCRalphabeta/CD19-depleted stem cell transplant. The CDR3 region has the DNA TGCGCCAGCAGTTTTAGCGGGGCAAACACCGGGGAGCTGTTTTTT. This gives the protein CASSFSGANTGELFF.